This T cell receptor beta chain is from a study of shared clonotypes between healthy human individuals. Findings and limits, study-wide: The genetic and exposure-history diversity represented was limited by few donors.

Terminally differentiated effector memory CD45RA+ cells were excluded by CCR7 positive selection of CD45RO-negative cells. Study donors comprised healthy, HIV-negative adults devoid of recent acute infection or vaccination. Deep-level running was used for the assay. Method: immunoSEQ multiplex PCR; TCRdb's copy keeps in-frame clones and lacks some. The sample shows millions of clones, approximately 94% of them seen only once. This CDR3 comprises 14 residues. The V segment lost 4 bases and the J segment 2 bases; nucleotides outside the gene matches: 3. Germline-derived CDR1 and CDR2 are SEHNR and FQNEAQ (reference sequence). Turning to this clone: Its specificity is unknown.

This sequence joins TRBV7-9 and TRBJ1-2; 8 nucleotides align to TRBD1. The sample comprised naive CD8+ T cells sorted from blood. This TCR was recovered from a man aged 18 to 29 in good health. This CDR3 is CASSWTGPNYGYTF. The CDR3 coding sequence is TGTGCCAGCAGCTGGACAGGGCCAAACTATGGCTACACCTTC.